This TCR beta chain was documented in a study of Graves' ophthalmopathy and Graves' hyperthyroidism. Study summary: The stable label applied to hyperthyroidism with no ophthalmopathy within 18 months of follow-up. Study-level findings and limits: A majority of expanded thyroid clonotypes exceeding 0.001 frequency were likewise present in blood. Separation of ophthalmopathy from stable hyperthyroidism was achieved by a 13-signature model, at about 89% sensitivity and 70% to 82% specificity. Ophthalmopathy progression was predicted by the model at 60% to 71% sensitivity and approximately 72% specificity.

Concerning this clonotype itself: The antigen remains undetermined.

CDR3 regions of TCR beta were amplified from RNA transcripts. HTBI primers were used in a first-round RT-PCR, which preceded a second-round multiplex PCR. TCRdb ran MiXCR on the multiplex PCR reads and lists one entry per CDR3 protein. The profile shows about 600,000 distinct CDR3 sequences, roughly 39% of them singletons. The J segment lost 2 bases and the V segment lost 4 bases, leaving 7 bases of the junction unmatched. Germline CDR1 GTSNPN, CDR2 SVGIG (reference sequence). CDR3 length: 14 amino acids. This receptor was identified in an adult man with Graves' hyperthyroidism. This chain connects TRBV30 to TRBJ2-7, with 8 bases that match TRBD2. The sample comprised peripheral blood or thyroid tissue (not recorded which). The CDR3, as DNA: TGTGCCTGGAAGGCGACTAGCGTAGCCTACGAGCAGTACTTC. It codes for CAWKATSVAYEQYF.